Below are 22 T cell receptor beta chains sequenced from a single sample in a study of Graves' ophthalmopathy and Graves' hyperthyroidism. Amplification of the TCR beta CDR3 regions used RNA transcripts (as template). HTBI-primed RT-PCR formed the first round, and a multiplex PCR formed the second. TCRdb reprocessed the multiplex PCR reads via MiXCR and lists one record per CDR3 protein. The repertoire holds 600,000 to 950,000 distinct CDR3 sequences, with roughly 40% as singletons. The source material was peripheral blood. The source of these receptors is an adult man with Graves' ophthalmopathy.

The chain employs TRBV19 and TRBJ1-6; unclear D gene. CDR1 and CDR2 (germline): LNHDA, SQIVND (reference sequence). The CDR3 runs to 15 residues. Between the trimmed V and J ends, which lost 3 bases and 6 bases, there was a span of 12 bases. CDR3: CASSILGQSNSPLHF. Here the CDR3 DNA reads TGTGCCAGTAGTATTCTCGGTCAGAGTAATTCACCCCTCCACTTT.

This clonotype occurred many times. The chain uses TRBV12-3 or TRBV12-4 and TRBJ1-2; the D is unclear. Deletions cut 3 bases from V and 2 bases from J, with 7 bases between. CDR3 length: 13 amino acids. For the CDR3, the DNA is TGTGCCAGCAGTTTCCCCCCCAACTATGGCTACACCTTC. Translated, it gives CASSFPPNYGYTF.

In this sample, this clonotype turned up a few times. The chain combines TRBV20-1 with TRBJ2-5, with D tentatively TRBD2 (5 bases). CDR1 is DFQATT, CDR2 SNEGSKA, per germline (reference sequence). The CDR3 spans 12 residues. Trimming left V 1 base short and J 7 bases short, with 10 bases between. The CDR3 region is CSARAGKVTQYF. The CDR3 nucleotides are TGCAGTGCTAGAGCGGGGAAAGTGACCCAGTACTTC.

The table lists this clonotype with many counts. This chain connects TRBV10-2 to TRBJ2-7; 12 bases line up with TRBD1. CDR1 is WSHSY and CDR2 is SAAADI in the germline V gene. The CDR3 covers 16 residues. With V trimmed by 6 bases and J by 3 bases, 9 bases remained unmatched. The DNA for the CDR3 is TGCGCCAGCAGGGAGCCCGGGACAGGGGGCATCTACGAGCAGTACTTC. Its translation is CASREPGTGGIYEQYF.

A word on this clonotype: Because the CDR3 is missing its conserved closing phenylalanine or tryptophan, this is likely a read error. The CDR3 is CSASARSGKIQETQYC. The CDR3, as DNA: TGCAGTGCCTCGGCCCGGAGCGGGAAGATACAAGAGACCCAGTACTGC. The V and J genes are TRBV20-1 and TRBJ2-5; 7 bases agree with TRBD2. From germline, CDR1 is DFQATT and CDR2 SNEGSKA (reference sequence). Trimming took 6 bases from V and 2 from J; bases not matched to a gene: 15. The length of the CDR3 is 16 residues.

The rearrangement uses TRBV29-1 and TRBJ2-5; D gene uncertain. The CDR3 runs 11 residues. From germline, CDR1 is SQVTM and CDR2 ANQGSEA. The CDR3 coding sequence is TGCAGTTTATTCGTCAAAGAGACCCAGTACTTC. Translation gives CSLFVKETQYF. Full variable domain (missing parts from reference TRBV29-1 and TRBJ2-5): SAVISQKPSRDICQRGTSLTIQCQVDSQVTMMFWYRQQPGQSLTLIATANQGSEATYESGFVIDKFPISRPNLTFSTLTVSNMSPEDSSIYLCSLFVKETQYFGPGTRLLVL.

V and J are TRBV19 and TRBJ1-6; 7 bases match TRBD1. The germline V gene has CDR1 LNHDA and CDR2 SQIVND (reference sequence). V shed 9 bases and J 9 bases; nucleotides not matched to a gene: 14. This CDR3 spans 15 amino acids. This CDR3 reads CASRTYRGSGSPLHF. CDR3 DNA sequence: TGTGCCAGCAGGACCTACAGGGGTTCCGGTTCACCCCTCCACTTT.

This clonotype was counted between two and nine times. This sequence joins TRBV25-1 and TRBJ2-5, with TRBD1 matching 7 bases. In germline, CDR1 is MGHDK, CDR2 SYGVNS. With V trimmed by 5 bases and J by 3 bases, 3 bases remained unmatched. This CDR3 contains 13 residues. CDR3 nucleotides: TGTGCCAGCAGTTGGCAGGGGGAAGAGACCCAGTACTTC. Residues: CASSWQGEETQYF.

This clonotype has ten or more counts. In nucleotides, the CDR3 is TGTGCCAGCAGTGAAGGTCCAGCTCCTGGAAACACCATATATTTT. Its protein is CASSEGPAPGNTIYF. This rearrangement joins TRBV2 to TRBJ1-3, with no clear D. The CDR3 loop spans 15 amino acids. Germline loops: CDR1 SNHLY, CDR2 FYNNEI. Deletions cut 1 base from V and 2 bases from J, with 9 bases between.

This chain links TRBV21-1 with TRBJ1-2; TRBD1, as called in the table, went unchecked against the DNA. TRBV21-1 is an annotated pseudogene. The CDR3 extends over 13 amino acids. The CDR3 nucleotides are TGTGCCAGCAGCAAAAACAGGGGCTATGGCTACACCTTC. It yields the protein CASSKNRGYGYTF.

The chain uses TRBV7-9 and TRBJ2-7; possibly TRBD1 for D (5 bases). Trimming removed 1 base at V and 5 bases at J, with 15 bases between. The CDR3 is made up of 15 amino acids. The germline V gene encodes CDR1 SEHNR and CDR2 FQNEAQ (reference sequence). As DNA, the CDR3 is TGTGCCAGCAGCTTAGTTTATGACAGTCTGGACGAGCAGTACTTC. Translating it yields CASSLVYDSLDEQYF. Drawing the rest from reference TRBV7-9 and TRBJ2-7, the complete variable domain is DTGVSQNPRHKITKRGQNVTFRCDPISEHNRLYWYRQTLGQGPEFLTYFQNEAQLEKSRLLSDRFSAERPKGSFSTLEIQRTEQGDSAMYLCASSLVYDSLDEQYFGPGTRLTVT.

This clonotype was observed many times. The chain recombines TRBV7-2 with TRBJ1-2; 9 nucleotides align to TRBD1. V lost 3 bases, J lost 5 bases, and 7 bases stayed unmatched. Germline V gives CDR1 SGHTA, CDR2 FQGNSA. This CDR3 contains 15 residues. Here the CDR3 DNA reads TGTGCCAGCAGCTTTACGGGACAGGGCCTATATGGCTACACCTTC. Protein product: CASSFTGQGLYGYTF. The entire variable domain, with the rest obtained from reference TRBV7-2 and TRBJ1-2, is as follows: GAGVSQSPSNKVTEKGKDVELRCDPISGHTALYWYRQSLGQGLEFLIYFQGNSAPDKSGLPSDRFSAERTGGSVSTLTIQRTQQEDSAVYLCASSFTGQGLYGYTFGSGTRLTVV.

This sequence joins TRBV25-1 and TRBJ1-1, with D uncertain. Deletions cut 5 bases from V and 1 base from J, with 17 bases between. The length of the CDR3 is 16 residues. Germline values: CDR1 MGHDK, CDR2 SYGVNS. The CDR3 protein is CASSLGTRFGNTEAFF. The DNA for the CDR3 is TGTGCCAGCAGTTTGGGTACAAGGTTTGGGAACACTGAAGCTTTCTTT.

This clonotype was counted at least ten times. V gene TRBV10-1 combines with J gene TRBJ2-7, with 8 bases matching TRBD1. CDR3 length: 16 residues. Germline V gene data show CDR1 as WNHNN and CDR2 as SYGVQD (reference sequence). V lost 6 bases to trimming and J lost 5 bases; unmatched junction nucleotides: 15. The CDR3: CASSDHRQGRLDEQYF. CDR3 DNA sequence: TGCGCCAGCAGCGACCATAGACAGGGGAGATTGGACGAGCAGTACTTC.

This clonotype was found many times. The chain employs TRBV7-9 and TRBJ1-2; D is uncertain. Germline V gene sequence: CDR1 SEHNR, CDR2 FQNEAQ (reference sequence). V was cut by 0 bases and J by 8 bases, with 13 bases left in between. The CDR3 sequence is 14 residues long. CDR3 region: CASSLASQHSGYTF. DNA of the CDR3: TGTGCCAGCAGCTTAGCGTCGCAGCATTCAGGCTACACCTTC.

The chain combines TRBV10-3 with TRBJ2-2; D gene unclear. Trimming cost V 0 bases and J 5 bases, with 16 bases left between them. Germline V gene lookup returns CDR1 ENHRY and CDR2 SYGVKD. The CDR3 spans 17 residues. The CDR3 region is CAISESIPNMRTGELFF. The DNA for the CDR3 is TGTGCCATCAGTGAGTCGATTCCTAATATGAGGACCGGGGAGCTGTTTTTT.

V is TRBV7-9 and J is TRBJ2-3; D remains ambiguous. Germline V gives CDR1 SEHNR, CDR2 FQNEAQ (reference sequence). The CDR3 length is 12 residues. V was trimmed by 2 bases and J by 4 bases, leaving 4 bases between them. This CDR3 is CASSLIPDTQYF. CDR3 DNA: TGTGCCAGCAGCTTAATCCCAGATACGCAGTATTTT.

The chain has TRBV12-3 or TRBV12-4 and TRBJ1-2; maybe TRBD1 (5 bases). The CDR3 runs 14 residues. Trimming pared 0 bases from V and 4 bases from J, leaving 9 bases between. DNA for the CDR3: TGTGCCAGCAGTTTAGCGGGGCTGGGCTATGGCTACACCTTC. Its translation: CASSLAGLGYGYTF.

Only one count was recorded for this clonotype. The chain couples TRBV10-2 to TRBJ2-1; TRBD2 matches at 10 bases. Trimming cost V 4 bases and J 7 bases; bases outside gene matches: 7. The length of the CDR3 is 15 residues. Looked up from germline, CDR1 is WSHSY and CDR2 is SAAADI. This CDR3 is CASSAPGLANNEQFF. The CDR3 DNA is TGCGCCAGCAGTGCTCCGGGACTAGCGAATAATGAGCAGTTCTTC.

Only a few counts were recorded for this clonotype. The chain recombines TRBV20-1 with TRBJ2-7; no firm D call. CDR3 length: 13 amino acids. Germline values: CDR1 DFQATT, CDR2 SNEGSKA (reference sequence). V was trimmed by 0 bases and J by 0 bases, leaving 6 bases between them. CDR3 residues: CSARDGISYEQYF. The CDR3 DNA sequence: TGCAGTGCTAGAGATGGAATCTCCTACGAGCAGTACTTC.

Only a few counts were recorded for this clonotype. The chain links TRBV2 to TRBJ2-7, with 7 bases aligning to TRBD2. J was trimmed by 6 bases and V by 2 bases; bases with no gene match: 1. The CDR3 runs to 12 residues. In germline, CDR1 is SNHLY, CDR2 FYNNEI. The CDR3 sequence is CASSESGGEQYF. The CDR3, as DNA: TGTGCCAGCAGTGAATCGGGGGGCGAGCAGTACTTC.

V and J are TRBV25-1 and TRBJ2-2, with 9 bases aligning to TRBD2. V trimming: 6 bases; J trimming: 4 bases; junction bases outside the gene matches: 9. Looked up from germline, CDR1 is MGHDK and CDR2 is SYGVNS. This CDR3 region has 16 residues. The DNA of the CDR3 is TGTGCCAGCAGCGGTCCTTATAGCGGGAGCACCGGGGAGCTGTTTTTT. Translation: CASSGPYSGSTGELFF.